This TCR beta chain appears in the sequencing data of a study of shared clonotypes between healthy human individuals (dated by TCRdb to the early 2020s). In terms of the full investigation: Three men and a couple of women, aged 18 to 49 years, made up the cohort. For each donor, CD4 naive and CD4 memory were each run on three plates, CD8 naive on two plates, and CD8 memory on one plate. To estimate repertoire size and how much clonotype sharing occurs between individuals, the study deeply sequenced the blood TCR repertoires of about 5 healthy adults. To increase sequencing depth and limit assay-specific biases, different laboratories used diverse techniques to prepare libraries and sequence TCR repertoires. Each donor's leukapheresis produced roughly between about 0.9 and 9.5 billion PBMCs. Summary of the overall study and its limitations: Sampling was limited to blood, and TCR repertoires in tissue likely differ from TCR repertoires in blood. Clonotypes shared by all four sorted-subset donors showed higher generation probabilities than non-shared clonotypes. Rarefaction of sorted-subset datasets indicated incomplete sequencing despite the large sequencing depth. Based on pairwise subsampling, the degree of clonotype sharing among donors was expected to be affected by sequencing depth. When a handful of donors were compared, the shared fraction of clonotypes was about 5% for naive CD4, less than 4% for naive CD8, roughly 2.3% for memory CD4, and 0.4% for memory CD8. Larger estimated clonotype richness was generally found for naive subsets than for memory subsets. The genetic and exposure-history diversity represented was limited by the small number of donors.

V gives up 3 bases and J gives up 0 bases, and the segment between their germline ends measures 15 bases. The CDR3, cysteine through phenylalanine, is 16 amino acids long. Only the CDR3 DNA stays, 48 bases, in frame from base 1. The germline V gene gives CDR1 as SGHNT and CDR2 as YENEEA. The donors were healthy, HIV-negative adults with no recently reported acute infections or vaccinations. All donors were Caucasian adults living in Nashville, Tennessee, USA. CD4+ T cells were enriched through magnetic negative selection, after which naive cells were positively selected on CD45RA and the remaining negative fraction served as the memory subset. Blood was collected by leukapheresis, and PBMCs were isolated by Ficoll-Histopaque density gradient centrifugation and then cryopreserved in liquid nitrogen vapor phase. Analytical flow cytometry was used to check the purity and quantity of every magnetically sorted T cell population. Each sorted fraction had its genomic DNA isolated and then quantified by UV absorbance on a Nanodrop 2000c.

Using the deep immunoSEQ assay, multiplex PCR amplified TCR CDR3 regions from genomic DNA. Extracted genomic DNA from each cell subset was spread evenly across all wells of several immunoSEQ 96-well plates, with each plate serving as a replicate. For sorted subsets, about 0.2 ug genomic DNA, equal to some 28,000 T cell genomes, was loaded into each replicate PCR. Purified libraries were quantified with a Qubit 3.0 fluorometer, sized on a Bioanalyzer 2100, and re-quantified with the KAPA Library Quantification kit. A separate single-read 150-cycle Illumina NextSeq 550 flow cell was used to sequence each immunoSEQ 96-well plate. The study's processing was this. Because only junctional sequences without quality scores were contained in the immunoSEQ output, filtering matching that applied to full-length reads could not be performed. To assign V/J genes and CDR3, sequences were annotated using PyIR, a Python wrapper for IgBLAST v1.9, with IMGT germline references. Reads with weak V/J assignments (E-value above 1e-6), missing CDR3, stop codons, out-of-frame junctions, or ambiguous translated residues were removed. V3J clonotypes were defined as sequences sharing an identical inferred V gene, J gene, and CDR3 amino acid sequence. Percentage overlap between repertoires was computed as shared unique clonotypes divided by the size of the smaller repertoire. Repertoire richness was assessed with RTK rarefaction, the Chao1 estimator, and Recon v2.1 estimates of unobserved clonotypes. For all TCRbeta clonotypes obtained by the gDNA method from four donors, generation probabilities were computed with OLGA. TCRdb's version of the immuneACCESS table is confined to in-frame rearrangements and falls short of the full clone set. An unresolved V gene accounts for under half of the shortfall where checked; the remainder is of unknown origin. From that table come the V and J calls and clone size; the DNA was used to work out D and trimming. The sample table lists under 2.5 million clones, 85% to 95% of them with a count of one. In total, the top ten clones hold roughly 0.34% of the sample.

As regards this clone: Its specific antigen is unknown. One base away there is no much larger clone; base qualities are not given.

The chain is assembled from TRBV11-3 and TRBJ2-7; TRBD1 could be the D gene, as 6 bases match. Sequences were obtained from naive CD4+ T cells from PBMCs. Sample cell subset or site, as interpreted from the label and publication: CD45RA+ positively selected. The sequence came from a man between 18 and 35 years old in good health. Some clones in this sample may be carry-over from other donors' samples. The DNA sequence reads TGTGCCAGCAGCTTGAGTTTTGGACAGTTCTCCTACGAGCAGTACTTC. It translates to CASSLSFGQFSYEQYF.